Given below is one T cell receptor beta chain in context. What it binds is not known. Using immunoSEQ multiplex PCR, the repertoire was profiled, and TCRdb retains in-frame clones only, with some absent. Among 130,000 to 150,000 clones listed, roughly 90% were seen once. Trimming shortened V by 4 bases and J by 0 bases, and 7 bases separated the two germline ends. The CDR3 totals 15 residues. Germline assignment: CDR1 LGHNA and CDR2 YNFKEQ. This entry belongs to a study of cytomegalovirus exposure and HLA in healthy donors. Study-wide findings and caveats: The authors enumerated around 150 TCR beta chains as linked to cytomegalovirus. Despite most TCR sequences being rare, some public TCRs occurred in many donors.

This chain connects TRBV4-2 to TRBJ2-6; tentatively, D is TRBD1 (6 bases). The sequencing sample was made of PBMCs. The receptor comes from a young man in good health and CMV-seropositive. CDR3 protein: CASSPDSSGANVLTF. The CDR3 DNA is TGTGCCAGCAGCCCGGACAGCTCTGGGGCCAACGTCCTGACTTTC.